The subject of this entry is one TCR beta chain. In germline, CDR1 is SGHDT, CDR2 YYEEEE. The CDR3 length is 17 residues. Trimming removed 1 base from V and 5 bases from J, with 19 bases in between. This sample is drawn from a study of siplizumab effects on memory and regulatory T cells. The repertoire was sequenced with immunoSEQ multiplex PCR; TCRdb's copy has only in-frame clones and lacks some. The sample lists approximately 98,000 clones; about 95% were seen once. Sequencing was carried out using non-Treg CD4+ T cells sorted from blood. The gene calls are TRBV5-6 and TRBJ2-1; possibly TRBD2 for D (6 bases). The receptor was derived from a human donor in good health. CDR3 sequence reads: CASSLPAVRLANNEQFF. CDR3 coding DNA: TGTGCCAGCAGCTTGCCGGCGGTACGTCTAGCGAACAATGAGCAGTTCTTC.